The rows below give T cell receptor beta chains drawn from one sample of a study of beta chain features in type 1 diabetes. Here immunoSEQ multiplex PCR was the method, and the copy in TCRdb shows in-frame clones only, minus some. This repertoire shows about 620,000 clones, 15% to 18% found once; its top ten account for around 0.095%. Material: naive CD4+ T cells from blood. Receptors originate from a man aged 18 to 30 in good health. The CDR3 runs from the conserved cysteine through the conserved F or W. A D gene is named only where the DNA matches it firmly. For some rows the clone size is stated as once, few or many, or as a class when expanded; others skip it.

TRBJ2-7,TRBV7-2,TRBD1,.,CASSSRTGASNSEQYF,TGTGCCAGCAGCTCCCGGACAGGGGCGTCGAACTCCGAGCAGTACTTC
TRBJ1-4,TRBV29-1,.,.,CSVSLSGRRPSHEREGEKLFF,TGCAGCGTTTCCCTCTCCGGGCGGAGGCCTTCCCACGAACGAGAGGGTGAAAAACTGTTTTTT
TRBJ2-5,TRBV11-3,.,.,CASSSGGTQYF,TGTGCCAGCAGCTCCGGGGGGACCCAGTACTTC
TRBJ2-4,TRBV6-5,.,few,CASSYSFMGSKNIQYF,TGTGCCAGCAGTTACTCGTTTATGGGCTCCAAAAACATTCAGTACTTC
TRBJ2-7,TRBV6-5,.,.,CAIQIVNAYEQYF,TGTGCCATACAGATAGTAAATGCCTACGAGCAGTACTTC
TRBJ2-2,TRBV6-5,.,.,CASIDRGATGELFF,TGTGCCAGCATCGACCGGGGGGCGACCGGGGAGCTGTTTTTT
TRBJ2-7,TRBV5-1,.,few,CASSPTAYEQYF,TGCGCCAGCAGCCCGACAGCCTACGAGCAGTACTTC
TRBJ1-2,TRBV18,.,.,CASSPDRGYTF,TGTGCCAGCTCACCGGACCGGGGCTACACCTTC
TRBJ2-5,TRBV7-9,.,.,CASSPLGAAQETQYF,TGTGCCAGCAGCCCCCTAGGGGCGGCGCAAGAGACCCAGTACTTC
TRBJ1-1,TRBV5-1,TRBD1,.,CASSPSSWDRNTEAFF,TGCGCCAGCAGCCCCTCCTCGTGGGACAGAAACACTGAAGCTTTCTTT
TRBJ2-7,TRBV7-9,.,.,CASSLALEQYF,TGTGCCAGCAGCTTAGCCCTCGAGCAGTACTTC
TRBJ2-2,TRBV5-1,.,few,CASSLGIRNTGELFF,TGCGCCAGCAGCTTGGGGATTCGGAACACCGGGGAGCTGTTTTTT
TRBJ2-1,TRBV18,.,.,CASQPYPNEQFF,TGTGCCAGCCAACCTTACCCCAATGAGCAGTTCTTC
TRBJ1-2,TRBV5-4,.,.,CASSLYGGGGYTF,TGTGCCAGCAGCTTGTACGGGGGTGGTGGCTACACCTTC
TRBJ2-1,TRBV11-2,.,few,CASSWTTSSYNEQFF,TGTGCCAGCAGCTGGACTACCTCCTCCTACAATGAGCAGTTCTTC
TRBJ2-7,TRBV28,.,.,CASRSNRASLVEQYF,TGTGCCAGCAGATCAAACAGGGCCTCGTTGGTCGAGCAGTACTTC
TRBJ1-2,TRBV23-1,TRBD1,.,CASIQGTGDGYTF,TGCGCCAGCATCCAAGGGACAGGGGACGGCTACACCTTC
TRBJ2-2,TRBV19,.,.,CASSMWGSNTGELFF,TGTGCCAGTAGTATGTGGGGGTCAAACACCGGGGAGCTGTTTTTT
TRBJ2-7,TRBV25-1,.,few,CASTTAYEQYF,TGTGCCAGCACCACGGCTTACGAGCAGTACTTC
TRBJ1-5,TRBV19,.,.,CASNDLGGRDREPQHF,TGTGCCAGTAATGACCTGGGCGGCAGGGACCGGGAGCCCCAGCATTTT
TRBJ1-5,TRBV4-3,.,.,CASSQDPSRAQPQHF,TGCGCCAGCAGCCAAGATCCTTCCAGGGCTCAGCCCCAGCATTTT
TRBJ1-5,TRBV29-1,.,.,CSVGTGGSQPQHF,TGCAGCGTTGGAACAGGAGGATCTCAGCCCCAGCATTTT
TRBJ2-5,TRBV10-3,.,few,CAIRAGRETQYF,TGTGCCATCAGAGCCGGGCGGGAGACCCAGTACTTC
TRBJ1-1,TRBV20-1,.,.,CSVPEAFF,TGCAGTGTACCCGAAGCTTTCTTT
TRBJ2-1,TRBV5-5,.,.,CASSLGDPRGFF,TGTGCCAGCAGCTTGGGTGACCCCCGCGGCTTCTTC
TRBJ2-5,TRBV14,.,few,CASSLGETQYF,TGTGCCAGCAGTCTTGGGGAGACCCAGTACTTC
TRBJ2-7,TRBV9,.,.,CASSAQGSSYEQYF,TGTGCCAGCAGCGCGCAGGGGAGCTCCTACGAGCAGTACTTC
TRBJ1-1,TRBV7-2,.,.,CASSLLNTEAFF,TGTGCCAGCAGCTTACTGAACACTGAAGCTTTCTTT
TRBJ1-4,TRBV7-3,TRBD1,.,CASSTGQGRYEKLFF,TGTGCCAGCAGTACTGGACAGGGGCGGTATGAAAAACTGTTTTTT
TRBJ1-2,TRBV28,.,few,CASSYGNYGYTF,TGTGCCAGCAGTTATGGGAACTATGGCTACACCTTC
TRBJ1-2,TRBV10-3,.,.,CAISLPERTYGYTF,TGTGCCATCAGCCTCCCCGAAAGGACGTATGGCTACACCTTC
TRBJ2-2,TRBV4-1,TRBD1,few,CASSQGQGTDTGELFF,TGCGCCAGCAGCCAGGGACAGGGAACAGACACCGGGGAGCTGTTTTTT
TRBJ2-1,TRBV7-3,TRBD1,few,CASSLRTGSVYNEQFF,TGTGCCAGCAGCTTAAGGACAGGGTCGGTGTACAATGAGCAGTTCTTC
TRBJ2-3,TRBV5-1,.,.,CASSLAGTDTQYF,TGCGCCAGCAGCTTGGCAGGCACAGATACGCAGTATTTT
TRBJ1-4,TRBV5-1,.,few,CASSQQGPANEKLFF,TGCGCCAGCAGCCAACAGGGACCTGCTAATGAAAAACTGTTTTTT
TRBJ2-1,TRBV6-5,TRBD2,.,CASSYSGLAGGNEQFF,TGTGCCAGCAGTTACTCGGGACTAGCGGGGGGCAATGAGCAGTTCTTC
TRBJ1-2,TRBV5-4,.,.,CASSSRTAGFLTYGYTF,TGTGCCAGCAGCAGTCGGACAGCGGGGTTCCTGACCTATGGCTACACCTTC
TRBJ2-1,TRBV2,TRBD2,.,CASGTSEFNEQFF,TGTGCCAGCGGGACTAGCGAATTTAATGAGCAGTTCTTC
TRBJ1-1,TRBV28,.,.,CASWRDTEAFF,TGTGCCAGCTGGCGGGACACTGAAGCTTTCTTT
TRBJ1-3,TRBV7-9,TRBD1,few,CASSGRTGTSGNTIYF,TGTGCCAGCAGCGGTAGGACAGGGACGTCTGGAAACACCATATATTTT
TRBJ1-3,TRBV28,.,.,CASSRSQGRNTIYF,TGTGCCAGCAGTAGATCCCAGGGAAGAAACACCATATATTTT
TRBJ2-4,TRBV27,.,once,CASSLFPRGQLAKNIQYF,TGTGCCAGCAGTTTATTCCCCCGGGGACAACTAGCCAAAAACATTCAGTACTTC
TRBJ1-1,TRBV7-2,.,few,CASSLGGQSVEAFF,TGTGCCAGCAGCTTAGGGGGGCAGTCTGTTGAAGCTTTCTTT
TRBJ2-3,TRBV28,.,.,CASSLKVDTQYF,TGTGCCAGCAGTCTGAAGGTGGATACGCAGTATTTT
TRBJ1-4,TRBV18,.,few,CASSPSTGSPNEKLFF,TGTGCCAGCTCACCCTCTACAGGGTCCCCGAATGAAAAACTGTTTTTT
TRBJ1-2,TRBV28,TRBD1,few,CASSFPLGQALGYTF,TGTGCCAGCAGCTTTCCCCTCGGACAGGCGCTCGGCTACACCTTC
TRBJ1-1,TRBV29-1,.,few,CSVEGANTEAFF,TGCAGCGTTGAAGGAGCGAACACTGAAGCTTTCTTT
TRBJ1-6,TRBV11-2,.,once,CASSPGLYSPLHF,TGTGCCAGCAGCCCAGGACTGTATTCACCCCTCCACTTT
TRBJ1-3,TRBV19,.,.,CASASPGNTIYF,TGTGCCAGCGCATCGCCTGGAAACACCATATATTTT
TRBJ2-5,TRBV2,.,.,CASLSRAQETQYF,TGTGCCAGTTTAAGCCGGGCCCAAGAGACCCAGTACTTC
TRBJ1-1,TRBV29-1,.,few,CSVEKRLMNTEAFF,TGCAGCGTTGAAAAGCGACTGATGAACACTGAAGCTTTCTTT
TRBJ2-2,TRBV7-8,TRBD2,few,CASSPGALANANTGELFF,TGTGCCAGCAGCCCCGGCGCACTAGCGAACGCGAACACCGGGGAGCTGTTTTTT
TRBJ1-6,TRBV7-9,TRBD1,.,CASSVSSGTGHSPLHF,TGTGCCAGCAGCGTTTCGTCCGGGACAGGGCATTCACCCCTCCACTTT
TRBJ1-5,TRBV25-1,TRBD1,few,CASSGTGGNQPQHF,TGTGCCAGCAGTGGAACAGGGGGTAATCAGCCCCAGCATTTT